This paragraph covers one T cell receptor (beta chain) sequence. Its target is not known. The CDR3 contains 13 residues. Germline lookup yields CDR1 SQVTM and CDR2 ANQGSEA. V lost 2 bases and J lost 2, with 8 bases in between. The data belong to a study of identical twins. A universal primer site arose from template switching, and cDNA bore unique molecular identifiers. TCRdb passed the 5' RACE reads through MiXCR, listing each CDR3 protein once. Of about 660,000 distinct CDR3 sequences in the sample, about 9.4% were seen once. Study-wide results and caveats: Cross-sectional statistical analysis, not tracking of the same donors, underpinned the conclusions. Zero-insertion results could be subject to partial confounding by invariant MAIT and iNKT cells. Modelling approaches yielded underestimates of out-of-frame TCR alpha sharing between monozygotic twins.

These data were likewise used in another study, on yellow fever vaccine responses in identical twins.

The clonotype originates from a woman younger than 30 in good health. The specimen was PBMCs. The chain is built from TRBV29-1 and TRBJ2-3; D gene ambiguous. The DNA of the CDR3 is TGCAGCGTTGAATTCGGCACCACAGATACGCAGTATTTT. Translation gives CSVEFGTTDTQYF.